This paragraph reports one T cell receptor (beta chain). This receptor's antigen is unknown. No much larger clonotype is one base removed from it; base qualities were not supplied. The CDR3 regions of human TCRbeta chains were analyzed by immunosequencing. Regarding the original processing steps: TCRs in the repertoires were compared against a reference library of SARS-CoV-2-specific TCRs that had been generated with the MIRA antigen-specificity platform. Breadth was defined as the fraction of unique TCRs that were SARS-CoV-2-associated. Depth was defined as the fraction of total T cells that were SARS-CoV-2-associated. Using the MIRA data, every spike-specific TCR was mapped to the spike region that the TCR reacted to and assigned to either a CD4 or a CD8 class. Log10-transformed breadth and depth values were compared by one-way ANOVA with Sidak's multiple comparisons tests. TCRdb re-hosts the immuneACCESS table, in-frame sequences only. Its copies lack some clones; in the studies checked, an unresolved V gene accounts for under half of them, and the cause for the rest is not known. D and trimming come from the DNA, and the V and J calls and clone size come from that table. Recorded for this sample are approximately 130,000 clones; 90% to 95% of them occurred a single time. Of the sample, around 1.6% falls within the top ten clones.

The record originates from a study of T cell responses to AZD1222 COVID-19 vaccine (dated by TCRdb to 2020 to 2023). Background on the whole study: AZD1222 recipients whose second dose came at about 4 weeks and those whose second dose came at about 12 weeks were combined into one group, since spike-specific TCR depth and breadth did not differ between the two schedules. A total of 233 trial participants underwent TCR sequencing, of whom roughly 210 had received two doses of AZD1222 and around 26 had received two doses of the MenACWY control vaccine. Trial participants were enrolled by age into subgroups of 18-55, 56-69 and 70-plus years, and roughly 150, 30 and 60 TCR-sequenced participants, respectively, were included in these subgroups.

Overall results and qualifications from the work: Because no day 14 peak-response samples were available, the repertoires could be characterized only after the peak T cell response. Participants were mostly white British, with more females than males. The authors suggested clonal diversity may have been underestimated. Epitopes outside the regions mutated in the B.1.351 and B.1.1.7 variants were reportedly recognized by nearly half of the unique spike-specific TCRs. CD4 TCRs associated with the vaccine covered the entire spike protein, and the dominant responses were in regions 160-218 and 743-854. After two AZD1222 doses, both the breadth and the depth of spike-specific TCRs were significantly higher than at day 0 and than in MenACWY recipients. Only six AZD1222 recipients were SARS-CoV-2 seropositive at baseline, limiting conclusions about previously exposed vaccinees. The 56-69-year group was small, and its depth increase did not reach significance, likely because of low power.

In light of the paper, this sample's time point label describes: baseline before first vaccination. Vaccinee samples came from UK trials COV001 and COV002, including a single-blind randomized controlled phase 2/3 trial of AZD1222 (ChAdOx1 nCoV-19) in healthy adults. Trial participant PBMC samples were collected at day 0 and day 28 after the second dose for TCRbeta chain sequencing. Here V drops 1 base and J drops 2 bases, and the junction holds 5 bases not matched to any gene. There are 16 amino acids in the CDR3, from cysteine to phenylalanine inclusive. Left in the record is the CDR3 DNA by itself, 48 bases read in frame from the first base. As encoded in the germline V gene, CDR1 is SGHTA while CDR2 is FQGNSA.

This sample comprised peripheral blood, obtained on day 0 of AZD1222 vaccination. The receptor was derived from an adult in good health. The chain is encoded by TRBV7-2 joined to TRBJ1-3; the central 7 bases match TRBD1. The sequenced DNA is TGTGCCAGCAGCTTAGGACAGGGTATGGCTGGAAACACCATATATTTT. Its protein reads: CASSLGQGMAGNTIYF.